Here is one T cell receptor (beta chain) with its context. No antigen is known for it. Healthy bone marrow donors supplied every sample. The CDR3 consists of 14 residues. CDR1 MDHEN and CDR2 SYDVKM come from the germline V gene. V was shortened by 6 bases and J by 4 bases, with 16 bases between the two germline ends. Use of 60 Vbeta and 13 Jbeta primers characterized the PCR. Original processing methods: Approximately 86 million unique TCR beta chains, roughly 10 million shared, were counted in a later analysis. The data were produced by immunoSEQ multiplex PCR, yet TCRdb's version contains in-frame clones alone and is incomplete. The DNA gave D and trimming, while V, J and clone size come from that table. The sample lists about 130,000 clones, 80% occurring once. This entry comes from a study of cytomegalovirus exposure and HLA in healthy donors. Study-wide background: Researchers found that roughly 81% of over 350 genotyped donors fell within the Caucasian-associated ancestry cluster.

Findings and limits, study-wide: The study carried out a later analysis of TCR beta sequences. It associated 15,000 to 20,000 of them with specific HLA alleles at a false discovery rate of 0.05.

The sequenced material came from PBMCs. The origin of this receptor is a man in his forties in good health and CMV-seronegative. This sequence joins TRBV28 and TRBJ2-7, with D maybe TRBD1 (6 bases). The CDR3 loop is CASSIGTPPYEQYF. CDR3 sequence (DNA): TGTGCCAGCAGCATCGGGACACCTCCTTACGAGCAGTACTTC.